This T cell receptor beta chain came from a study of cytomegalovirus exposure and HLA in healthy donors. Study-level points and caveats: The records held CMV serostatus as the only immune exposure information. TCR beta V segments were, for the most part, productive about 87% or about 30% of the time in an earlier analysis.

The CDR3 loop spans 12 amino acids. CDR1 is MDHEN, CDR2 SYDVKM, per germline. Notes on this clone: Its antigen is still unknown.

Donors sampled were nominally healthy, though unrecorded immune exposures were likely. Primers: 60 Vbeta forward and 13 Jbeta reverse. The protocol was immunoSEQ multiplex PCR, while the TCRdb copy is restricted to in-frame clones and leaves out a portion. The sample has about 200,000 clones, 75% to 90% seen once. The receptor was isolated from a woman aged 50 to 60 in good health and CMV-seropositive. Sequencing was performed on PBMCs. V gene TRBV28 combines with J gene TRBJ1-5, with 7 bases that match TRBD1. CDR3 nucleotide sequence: TGTTCGGTTAGGGGGCCCAATCAGCCCCAGCATTTT. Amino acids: CSVRGPNQPQHF.